These 13 T cell receptor beta chains were all obtained from the same sample, sequenced in a study of metastatic and nonmetastatic thyroid tumors. Every patient underwent thyroid surgery untreated. TCRdb reprocessed the PCR reads using MiXCR. The profile shows roughly 40,000 clones, 15% to 20% of them singletons. Sequences were obtained from blood. These receptors all stem from a female donor with papillary thyroid cancer or a benign thyroid nodule (not recorded which). Some clones in this sample may be carry-over from other donors' samples.

This clone was found many times. V and J are TRBV7-2 and TRBJ2-1; D might be TRBD1 (6 bases). V gave up 4 bases and J gave up 4 bases, with 14 bases separating them. There are 15 residues in the CDR3. Per the germline V gene, CDR1 is SGHTA and CDR2 is FQGNSA. The CDR3 loop reads CASSSDSGSYNEQFF. DNA for the CDR3: TGTGCCAGCAGCTCGGACAGCGGATCATACAATGAGCAGTTCTTC.

In this sample, this clone turned up many times. V usage is TRBV27 and J usage is TRBJ1-1, with 8 bases matching TRBD1. Germline values: CDR1 MNHEY, CDR2 SMNVEV (reference sequence). With 2 bases clipped from V and 1 base from J, the junction kept 3 bases outside the gene matches. CDR3 length: 15 residues. In DNA, the CDR3 is TGTGCCAGCAGTTTACCTGGACAGGGGAACACTGAAGCTTTCTTT. Amino acid sequence: CASSLPGQGNTEAFF.

This clone was counted many times. A much larger clone is a single base away; this may be a read error. Distinct nucleotide sequences in the sample also encode this CDR3. The rearrangement joins TRBV15 to TRBJ1-4; TRBD1 agrees at 7 bases. CDR3 size: 13 residues. V dropped 8 bases and J dropped 5; count of bases not matched to a gene: 5. Looked up from germline, CDR1 is LNHNV and CDR2 is YYDKDF (reference sequence). CDR3 amino acids: CATHRDRNEKLFF. The CDR3 region has the DNA TGTGCCACCCACCGGGACAGAAATGAAAAACTGTTTTTT.

This clone was found many times. V is TRBV19 and J is TRBJ1-5; the match to TRBD1 covers 7 bases. The CDR3 has 14 residues. J lost 7 bases, V lost 5 bases, and 8 bases had no gene match. The germline V gene encodes CDR1 LNHDA and CDR2 SQIVND (reference sequence). CDR3 nucleotide sequence: TGTGCCAGTAGTGACAGGACAGGTACCCAGCCCCAGCATTTT. Residues: CASSDRTGTQPQHF.

The table lists this clone with many counts. The chain employs TRBV9 and TRBJ2-7; 14 positions agree with TRBD2. Losses at the gene ends were 4 bases for V and 4 bases for J; bases not matched to a gene: 4. The CDR3 covers 15 residues. Germline V CDR1 and CDR2: SGDLS, YYNGEE. The CDR3 DNA reads as TGTGCCAGCAGCATCGGGACTAGCGGGAGTTACGAGCAGTACTTC. This translates into CASSIGTSGSYEQYF.

This clone was detected many times. The V call is TRBV19, the J call TRBJ2-1; either TRBD1 or TRBD2 may supply D (5 bases each). V was cut by 5 bases and J by 2 bases, with 13 bases left in between. The CDR3 totals 15 residues. In germline, CDR1 is LNHDA, CDR2 SQIVND (reference sequence). CDR3 sequence reads: CASSRTGTAYNEQFF. The CDR3 region has the DNA TGTGCCAGTAGTCGAACCGGGACGGCCTACAATGAGCAGTTCTTC.

The table lists this clone with a few counts. The chain combines TRBV19 with TRBJ2-2, with a weak D call TRBD1 (6 bases). The ends were cut back, 3 bases at V and 4 bases at J, with 9 bases in the middle. Germline loops: CDR1 LNHDA, CDR2 SQIVND (reference sequence). This CDR3 is built from 14 residues. This CDR3 reads CASSISGVTGELFF. CDR3 DNA sequence: TGTGCCAGTAGTATTTCAGGGGTCACCGGGGAGCTGTTTTTT. The whole variable domain, remainder taken from reference TRBV19 and TRBJ2-2, is DGGITQSPKYLFRKEGQNVTLSCEQNLNHDAMYWYRQDPGQGLRLIYYSQIVNDFQKGDIAEGYSVSREKKESFPLTVTSAQKNPTAFYLCASSISGVTGELFFGEGSRLTVL.

This clone was seen a few times. The V and J genes are TRBV6-6 and TRBJ2-1; D ambiguous. Germline assignment: CDR1 MNHNY and CDR2 SVGAGI (reference sequence). The V and J ends lost 0 bases and 2 bases respectively, with 14 bases between them. CDR3 size: 17 residues. CDR3 DNA sequence: TGTGCCAGCAGTTACTCGTCAGGACCGTCTCCCTACAATGAGCAGTTCTTC. As protein: CASSYSSGPSPYNEQFF.

This clone was counted ten times or more. The V call is TRBV6-1, the J call TRBJ2-7; tentative D call: TRBD2 (5 bases). Deletions cut 2 bases from V and 5 bases from J, with 13 bases between. Germline-derived CDR1 and CDR2 are MNHNS and SASEGT. CDR3 length equals 14 residues. CDR3 residues: CASSELRVGHEQYF. The CDR3 nucleotides are TGTGCCAGCAGTGAATTGAGGGTTGGACACGAGCAGTACTTC.

In its sample, this clone was seen many times. The rearrangement links TRBV29-1 to TRBJ1-3; possibly TRBD1 for D (5 bases). This CDR3 region has 14 residues. Per germline, CDR1 SQVTM and CDR2 ANQGSEA. Trimming stripped 5 bases from V and 0 bases from J, with 11 bases between. The CDR3 sequence is CSVLDSLSGNTIYF. DNA for the CDR3: TGCAGCGTTCTTGACAGCCTCTCTGGAAACACCATATATTTT.

V gene TRBV6-5 combines with J gene TRBJ2-7; 10 bases are a match to TRBD2. Trimming took 0 bases from V and 3 from J; bases not matched to a gene: 5. CDR1 MNHEY and CDR2 SVGAGI come from the germline V gene. The CDR3 consists of 16 residues. The CDR3 here is CASSYSIPSGSYEQYF. DNA of the CDR3: TGTGCCAGCAGTTACTCGATCCCTAGCGGGAGCTACGAGCAGTACTTC.

The chain recombines TRBV20-1 with TRBJ1-4, with 7 bases identical to TRBD1. CDR1 and CDR2 from the germline V gene are DFQATT and SNEGSKA (reference sequence). V trimming: 3 bases; J trimming: 7 bases; junction bases outside the gene matches: 2. The length of the CDR3 is 12 residues. The chain's CDR3 is CSASRQGEKLFF. CDR3 nucleotide sequence: TGCAGTGCTAGTCGACAGGGTGAAAAACTGTTTTTT.

This clone showed up many times. The chain couples TRBV3-1 to TRBJ1-3, with unresolved D. V was shortened by 3 bases and J by 1 base, with 4 bases between the two germline ends. CDR1 and CDR2 (germline): LGHDT, YNNKEL (reference sequence). This CDR3 has 13 amino acids. CDR3: CASSQGSGNTIYF. Here the CDR3 DNA reads TGTGCCAGCAGCCAGGGATCTGGAAACACCATATATTTT.